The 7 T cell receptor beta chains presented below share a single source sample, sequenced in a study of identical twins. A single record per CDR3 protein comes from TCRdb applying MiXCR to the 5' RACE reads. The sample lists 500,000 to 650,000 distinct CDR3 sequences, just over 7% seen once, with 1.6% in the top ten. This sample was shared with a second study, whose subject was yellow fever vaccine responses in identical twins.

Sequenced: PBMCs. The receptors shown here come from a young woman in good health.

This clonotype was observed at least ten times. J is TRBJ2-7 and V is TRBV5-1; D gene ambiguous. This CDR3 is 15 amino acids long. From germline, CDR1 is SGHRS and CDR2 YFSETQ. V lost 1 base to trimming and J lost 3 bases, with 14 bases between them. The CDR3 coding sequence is TGCGCCAGCAGCTTGTTCGTGTTACAAGACTACGAGCAGTACTTC. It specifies CASSLFVLQDYEQYF.

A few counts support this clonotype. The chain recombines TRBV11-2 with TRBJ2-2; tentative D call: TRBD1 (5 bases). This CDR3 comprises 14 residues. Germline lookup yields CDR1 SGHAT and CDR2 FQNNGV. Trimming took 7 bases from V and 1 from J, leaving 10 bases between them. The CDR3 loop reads CASTTTENTGELFF. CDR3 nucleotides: TGTGCCAGCACCACGACAGAGAACACCGGGGAGCTGTTTTTT.

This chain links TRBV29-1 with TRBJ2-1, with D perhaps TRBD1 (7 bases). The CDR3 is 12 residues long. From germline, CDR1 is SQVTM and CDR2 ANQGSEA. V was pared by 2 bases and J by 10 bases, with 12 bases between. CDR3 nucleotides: TGCAGCGTTGAAATACAGGGGAGGGAGCAGTTCTTC. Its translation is CSVEIQGREQFF.

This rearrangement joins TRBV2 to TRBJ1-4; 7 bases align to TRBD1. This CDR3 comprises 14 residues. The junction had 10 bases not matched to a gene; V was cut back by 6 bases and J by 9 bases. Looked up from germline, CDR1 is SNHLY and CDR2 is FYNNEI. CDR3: CASSAGQPGKKLFF. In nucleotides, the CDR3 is TGTGCCAGCAGCGCGGGACAGCCTGGGAAAAAACTGTTTTTT.

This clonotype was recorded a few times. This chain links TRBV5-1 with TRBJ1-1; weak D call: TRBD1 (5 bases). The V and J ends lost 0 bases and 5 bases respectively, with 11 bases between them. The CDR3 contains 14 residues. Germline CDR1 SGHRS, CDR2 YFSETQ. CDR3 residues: CASSLDIRGTEAFF. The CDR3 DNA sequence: TGCGCCAGCAGCTTGGATATCCGGGGGACTGAAGCTTTCTTT.

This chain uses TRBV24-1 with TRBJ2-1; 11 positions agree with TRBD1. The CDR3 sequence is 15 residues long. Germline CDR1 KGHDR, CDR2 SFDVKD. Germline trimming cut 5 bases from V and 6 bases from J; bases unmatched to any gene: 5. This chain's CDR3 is CATSVTGTGGNEQFF. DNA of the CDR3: TGTGCCACCAGTGTCACCGGGACAGGGGGCAATGAGCAGTTCTTC.

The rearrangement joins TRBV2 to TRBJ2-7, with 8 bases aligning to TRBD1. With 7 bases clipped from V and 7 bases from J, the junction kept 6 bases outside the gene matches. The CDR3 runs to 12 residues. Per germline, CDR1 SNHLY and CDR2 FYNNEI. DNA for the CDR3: TGTGCCAGCACCCTCGACAGGGGAGAGCAGTACGTC. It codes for CASTLDRGEQYV.